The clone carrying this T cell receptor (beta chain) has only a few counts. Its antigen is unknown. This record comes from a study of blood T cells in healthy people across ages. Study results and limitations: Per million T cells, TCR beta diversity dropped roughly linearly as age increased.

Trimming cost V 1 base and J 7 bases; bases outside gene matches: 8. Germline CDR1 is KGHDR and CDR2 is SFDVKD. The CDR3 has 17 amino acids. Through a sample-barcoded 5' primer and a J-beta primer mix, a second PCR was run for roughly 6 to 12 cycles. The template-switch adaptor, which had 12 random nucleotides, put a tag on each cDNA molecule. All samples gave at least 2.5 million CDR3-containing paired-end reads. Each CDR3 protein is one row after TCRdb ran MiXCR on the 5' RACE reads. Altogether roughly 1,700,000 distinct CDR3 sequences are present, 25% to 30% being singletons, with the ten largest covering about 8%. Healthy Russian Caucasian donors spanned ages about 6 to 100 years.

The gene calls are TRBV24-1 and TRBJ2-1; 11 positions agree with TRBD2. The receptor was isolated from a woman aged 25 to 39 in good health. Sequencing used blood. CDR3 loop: CATSDFVGLAGGNEQFF. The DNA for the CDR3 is TGTGCCACCAGTGATTTCGTGGGGCTAGCGGGGGGTAATGAGCAGTTCTTC.